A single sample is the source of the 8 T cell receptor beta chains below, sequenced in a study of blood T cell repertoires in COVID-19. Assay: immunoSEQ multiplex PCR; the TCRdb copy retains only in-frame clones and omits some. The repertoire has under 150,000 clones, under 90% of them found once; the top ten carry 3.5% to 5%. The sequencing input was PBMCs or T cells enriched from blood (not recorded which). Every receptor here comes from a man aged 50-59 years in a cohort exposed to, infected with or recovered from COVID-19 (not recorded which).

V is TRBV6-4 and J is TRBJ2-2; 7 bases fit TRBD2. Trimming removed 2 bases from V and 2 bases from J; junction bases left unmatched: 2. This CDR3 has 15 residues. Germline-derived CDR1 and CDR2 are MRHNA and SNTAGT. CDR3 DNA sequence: TGTGCCAGCAGTGACAGCGGGGCCAACACCGGGGAGCTGTTTTTT. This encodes CASSDSGANTGELFF.

For the CDR3, the DNA is TGTGCCAGCAGCTTAGTCCTAGCGCGGAATGAGCAGTTCTTC. Encoded protein: CASSLVLARNEQFF. The chain has TRBV13 and TRBJ2-1; maybe TRBD2 (6 bases). The CDR3 consists of 14 residues. V shed 1 base and J shed 7 bases, with 11 bases lying between them. The germline V gene encodes CDR1 PRHDT and CDR2 FYEKMQ (reference sequence).

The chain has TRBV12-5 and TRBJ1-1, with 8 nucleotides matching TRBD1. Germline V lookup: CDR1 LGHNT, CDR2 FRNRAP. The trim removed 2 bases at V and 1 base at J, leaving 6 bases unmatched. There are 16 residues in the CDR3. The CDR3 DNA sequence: TGTGCTAGTGGTTTGTCCCTGGACAGGGAGAACACTGAAGCTTTCTTT. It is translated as CASGLSLDRENTEAFF.

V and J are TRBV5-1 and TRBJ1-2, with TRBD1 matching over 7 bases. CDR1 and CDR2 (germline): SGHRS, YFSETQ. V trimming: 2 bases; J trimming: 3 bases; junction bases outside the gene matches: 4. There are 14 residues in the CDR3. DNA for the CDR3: TGCGCCAGCAGCTTCGACAGGGTCGACTATGGCTACACCTTC. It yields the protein CASSFDRVDYGYTF.

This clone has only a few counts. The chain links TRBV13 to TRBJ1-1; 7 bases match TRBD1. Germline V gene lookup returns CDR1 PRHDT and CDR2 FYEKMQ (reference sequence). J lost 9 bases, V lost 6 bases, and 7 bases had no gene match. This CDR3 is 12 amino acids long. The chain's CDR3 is CASRRDSYKAFF. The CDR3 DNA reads TGTGCCAGCAGACGGGACAGCTACAAAGCTTTCTTT.

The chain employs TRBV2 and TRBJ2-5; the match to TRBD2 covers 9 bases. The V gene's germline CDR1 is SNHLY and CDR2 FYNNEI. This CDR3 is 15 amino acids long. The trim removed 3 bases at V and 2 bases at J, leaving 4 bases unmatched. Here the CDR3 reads CASSETSGSQETQYF. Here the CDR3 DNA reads TGTGCCAGCAGTGAGACTAGCGGATCTCAAGAGACCCAGTACTTC. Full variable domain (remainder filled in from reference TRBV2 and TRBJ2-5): EPEVTQTPSHQVTQMGQEVILRCVPISNHLYFYWYRQILGQKVEFLVSFYNNEISEKSEIFDDQFSVERPDGSNFTLKIRSTKLEDSAMYFCASSETSGSQETQYFGPGTRLLVL.

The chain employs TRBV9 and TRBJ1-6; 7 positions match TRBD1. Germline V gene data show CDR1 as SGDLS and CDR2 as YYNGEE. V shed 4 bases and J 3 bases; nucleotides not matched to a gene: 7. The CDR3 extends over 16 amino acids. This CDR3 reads CASSRQGGVYNSPLHF. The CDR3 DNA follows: TGTGCCAGCAGCCGACAGGGCGGCGTCTATAATTCACCCCTCCACTTT. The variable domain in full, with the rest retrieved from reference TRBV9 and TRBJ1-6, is DSGVTQTPKHLITATGQRVTLRCSPRSGDLSVYWYQQSLDQGLQFLIQYYNGEERAKGNILERFSAQQFPDLHSELNLSSLELGDSALYFCASSRQGGVYNSPLHFGNGTRLTVT.

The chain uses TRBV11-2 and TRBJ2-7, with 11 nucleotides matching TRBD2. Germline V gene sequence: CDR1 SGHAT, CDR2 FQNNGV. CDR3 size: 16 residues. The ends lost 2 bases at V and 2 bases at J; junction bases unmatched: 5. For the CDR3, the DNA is TGTGCCAGCAGCTTAACTAGCGGGGGAACCCCCTACGAGCAGTACTTC. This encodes CASSLTSGGTPYEQYF.